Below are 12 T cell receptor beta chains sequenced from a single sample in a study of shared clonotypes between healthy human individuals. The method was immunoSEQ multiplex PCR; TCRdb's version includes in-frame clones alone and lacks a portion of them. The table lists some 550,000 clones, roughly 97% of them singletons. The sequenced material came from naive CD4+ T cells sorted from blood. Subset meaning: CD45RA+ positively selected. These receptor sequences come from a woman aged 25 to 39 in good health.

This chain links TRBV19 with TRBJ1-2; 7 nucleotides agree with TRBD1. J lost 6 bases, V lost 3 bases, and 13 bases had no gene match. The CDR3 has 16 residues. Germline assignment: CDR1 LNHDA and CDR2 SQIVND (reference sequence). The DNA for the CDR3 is TGTGCCAGTAGTATGAACACCCGGGACAGTACTAATGGCTACACCTTC. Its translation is CASSMNTRDSTNGYTF. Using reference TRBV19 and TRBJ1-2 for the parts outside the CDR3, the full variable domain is DGGITQSPKYLFRKEGQNVTLSCEQNLNHDAMYWYRQDPGQGLRLIYYSQIVNDFQKGDIAEGYSVSREKKESFPLTVTSAQKNPTAFYLCASSMNTRDSTNGYTFGSGTRLTVV.

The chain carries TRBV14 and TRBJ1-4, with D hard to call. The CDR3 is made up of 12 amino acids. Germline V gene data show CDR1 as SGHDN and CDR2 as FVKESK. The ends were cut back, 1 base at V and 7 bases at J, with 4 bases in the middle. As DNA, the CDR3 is TGTGCCAGCAGCCAAGGGGTTGAAAAACTGTTTTTT. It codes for CASSQGVEKLFF.

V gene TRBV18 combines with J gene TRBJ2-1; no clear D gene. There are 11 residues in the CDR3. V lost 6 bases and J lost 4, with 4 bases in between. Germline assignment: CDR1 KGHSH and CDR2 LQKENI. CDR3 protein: CASSAYNEQFF. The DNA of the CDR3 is TGTGCCAGCTCGGCGTACAATGAGCAGTTCTTC.

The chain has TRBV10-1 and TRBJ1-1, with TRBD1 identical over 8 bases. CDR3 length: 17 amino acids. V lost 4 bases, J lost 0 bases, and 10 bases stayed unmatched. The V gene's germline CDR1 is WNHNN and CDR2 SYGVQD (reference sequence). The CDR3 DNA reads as TGCGCCAGCAGTGGGTCCTACAGGGGGTCCTTGAACACTGAAGCTTTCTTT. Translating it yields CASSGSYRGSLNTEAFF.

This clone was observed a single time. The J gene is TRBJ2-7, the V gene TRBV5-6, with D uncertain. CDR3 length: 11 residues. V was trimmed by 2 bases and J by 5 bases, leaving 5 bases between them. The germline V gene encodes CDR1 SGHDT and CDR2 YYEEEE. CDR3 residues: CASSFQDEQYF. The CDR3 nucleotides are TGTGCCAGCAGCTTCCAGGACGAGCAGTACTTC. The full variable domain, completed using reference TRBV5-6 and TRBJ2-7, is DAGVTQSPTHLIKTRGQQVTLRCSPKSGHDTVSWYQQALGQGPQFIFQYYEEEERQRGNFPDRFSGHQFPNYSSELNVNALLLGDSALYLCASSFQDEQYFGPGTRLTVT.

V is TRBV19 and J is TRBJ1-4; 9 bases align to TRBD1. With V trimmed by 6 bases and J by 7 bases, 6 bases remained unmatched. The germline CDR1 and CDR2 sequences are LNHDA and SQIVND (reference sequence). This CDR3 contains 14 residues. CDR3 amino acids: CASSRDRDGEKLFF. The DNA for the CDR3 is TGTGCCAGTAGCCGGGACAGGGACGGTGAAAAACTGTTTTTT. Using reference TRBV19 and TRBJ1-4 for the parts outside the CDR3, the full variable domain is DGGITQSPKYLFRKEGQNVTLSCEQNLNHDAMYWYRQDPGQGLRLIYYSQIVNDFQKGDIAEGYSVSREKKESFPLTVTSAQKNPTAFYLCASSRDRDGEKLFFGSGTQLSVL.

In DNA form, the CDR3 reads TGTGCCAGCAGCCCGGGATGGTCCGGCAACACTGAAGCTTTCTTT. Protein product: CASSPGWSGNTEAFF. This rearrangement joins TRBV28 to TRBJ1-1; D gene ambiguous. The CDR3 is 15 residues long. V lost 6 bases, J lost 2 bases, and 16 bases lay in between. CDR1 is MDHEN and CDR2 is SYDVKM in the germline V gene.

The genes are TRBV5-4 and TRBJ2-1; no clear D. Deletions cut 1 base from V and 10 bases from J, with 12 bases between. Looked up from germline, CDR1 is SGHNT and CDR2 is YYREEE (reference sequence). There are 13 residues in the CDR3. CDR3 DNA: TGTGCCAGCAGCTTGTGGGCCGCAGACGAGCAGTTCTTC. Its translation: CASSLWAADEQFF.

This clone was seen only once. The CDR3 spells CASSRKSGRGTGELFF. Written as DNA, the CDR3 is TGTGCCAGCAGTCGAAAAAGCGGGAGAGGAACCGGGGAGCTGTTTTTT. The V gene is TRBV27, the J gene TRBJ2-2; 8 bases are a match to TRBD2. V shed 5 bases, J shed 5 bases, and the junction held 10 bases outside the gene matches. The CDR3 extends over 16 amino acids. Looked up from germline, CDR1 is MNHEY and CDR2 is SMNVEV (reference sequence).

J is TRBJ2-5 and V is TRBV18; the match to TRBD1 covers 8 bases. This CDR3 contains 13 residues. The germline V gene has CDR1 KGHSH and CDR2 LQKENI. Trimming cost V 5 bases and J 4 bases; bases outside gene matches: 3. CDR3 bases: TGTGCCAGCTCAACGGACAGGGTAGAGACCCAGTACTTC. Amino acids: CASSTDRVETQYF.

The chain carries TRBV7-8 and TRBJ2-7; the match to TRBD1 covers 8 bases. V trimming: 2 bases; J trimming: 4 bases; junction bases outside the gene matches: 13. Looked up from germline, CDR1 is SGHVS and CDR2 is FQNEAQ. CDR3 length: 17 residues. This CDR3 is CASSLSPGGVDRYEQYF. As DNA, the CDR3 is TGTGCCAGCAGCTTATCCCCAGGGGGCGTAGACCGATACGAGCAGTACTTC.

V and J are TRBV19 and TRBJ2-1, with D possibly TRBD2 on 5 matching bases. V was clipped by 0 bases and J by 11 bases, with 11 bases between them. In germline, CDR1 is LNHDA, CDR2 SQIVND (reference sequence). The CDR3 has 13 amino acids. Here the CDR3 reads CASSIEVASKQFF. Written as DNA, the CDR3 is TGTGCCAGTAGTATAGAGGTAGCTAGCAAGCAGTTCTTC.